The 19 T cell receptor beta chains presented below share a single source sample, sequenced in a study of radiation and T cells in renal cell carcinoma. Time point reported: blood 2 weeks post-SBRT. Specified treatment: 15 Gy SBRT to primary tumor, nephrectomy 4 weeks later. The assay was immunoSEQ multiplex PCR, and TCRdb's table has in-frame clones only and misses some. The repertoire has about 58,000 clones, around 78% of them found once; the top ten carry 6.8%. The specimen comprised blood, sampled from a patient whose treatment included radiotherapy and nephrectomy. The source of these receptors is a man in his sixties with renal cell carcinoma.

The chain recombines TRBV2 with TRBJ1-5; D is ambiguous. This CDR3 spans 14 amino acids. Germline V lookup: CDR1 SNHLY, CDR2 FYNNEI. Trimming left V 2 bases short and J 3 bases short, with 8 bases between. DNA of the CDR3: TGTGCCAGCAGTGAATTCCCAGACAATCAGCCCCAGCATTTT. This gives the protein CASSEFPDNQPQHF.

This CDR3 reads CASSRAVRFNGYTF. The CDR3 nucleotides are TGTGCCAGTAGCCGGGCGGTCAGGTTCAATGGCTACACCTTC. The chain combines TRBV19 with TRBJ1-2, with unresolved D. V lost 6 bases and J lost 6, with 17 bases in between. Germline CDR1 is LNHDA and CDR2 is SQIVND (reference sequence). This CDR3 is 14 amino acids long.

The chain recombines TRBV5-1 with TRBJ1-4; D possibly corresponds to TRBD1 (6 bases). The CDR3 sequence is 15 residues long. The V gene lost 4 bases and the J gene lost 8 bases, with 18 bases spanning the gap. Germline loops: CDR1 SGHRS, CDR2 YFSETQ. The CDR3 spells CASSQGAGTYEKLFF. For the CDR3, the DNA is TGCGCCAGCAGCCAAGGGGCCGGGACATACGAAAAACTGTTTTTT.

The chain has TRBV6-5 and TRBJ1-1; D is ambiguous. The CDR3 totals 13 residues. The V gene lost 5 bases and the J gene lost 4 bases, with 11 bases spanning the gap. Germline-derived CDR1 and CDR2 are MNHEY and SVGAGI. In nucleotides, the CDR3 is TGTGCCAGCAGTAGCTCCCGGGTCACTGAAGCTTTCTTT. Its protein is CASSSSRVTEAFF.

This clone showed up just once. The chain links TRBV2 to TRBJ1-4; no reliable D call. This CDR3 comprises 15 residues. V was cut by 2 bases and J by 2 bases, with 9 bases left in between. CDR1 is SNHLY and CDR2 is FYNNEI in the germline V gene. DNA of the CDR3: TGTGCCAGCAGTGAATGGGGTAGTACTAATGAAAAACTGTTTTTT. Translated, it gives CASSEWGSTNEKLFF.

This chain links TRBV5-4 with TRBJ2-2, with D hard to call. V was trimmed by 2 bases and J by 2 bases, leaving 4 bases between them. The CDR3 is made up of 13 amino acids. The germline CDR1 and CDR2 sequences are SGHNT and YYREEE (reference sequence). The chain's CDR3 is CASSLGNTGELFF. CDR3 coding DNA: TGTGCCAGCAGCTTAGGTAACACCGGGGAGCTGTTTTTT.

The V and J genes are TRBV7-9 and TRBJ2-5; 10 nucleotides align to TRBD1. V trimming: 3 bases; J trimming: 2 bases; junction bases outside the gene matches: 6. CDR1 is SEHNR, CDR2 FQNEAQ, per germline (reference sequence). CDR3 length: 16 amino acids. The CDR3 DNA reads as TGTGCCAGCAGCTTGCCCCGGACAGGGGGACAAGAGACCCAGTACTTC. This codes for CASSLPRTGGQETQYF.

In this sample, this clone turned up once. The chain employs TRBV6-6 and TRBJ2-7; the D is unclear. The CDR3 spans 13 residues. Germline CDR1 is MNHNY and CDR2 is SVGAGI (reference sequence). V lost 2 bases, J lost 2 bases, and 7 bases lay in between. In DNA, the CDR3 is TGTGCCAGCAGTTACGGGCAGACCTACGAGCAGTACTTC. The encoded protein is CASSYGQTYEQYF.

In this sample, this clone turned up once. The genes are TRBV11-3 and TRBJ2-3; D perhaps matches TRBD2 (5 bases). Germline loops: CDR1 SGHNT, CDR2 YENEEA. The germline V and J ends were trimmed by 5 bases and 4 bases, with 10 bases remaining between them. This CDR3 region has 13 residues. CDR3 in DNA: TGTGCCAGCAGCGAGGGTGTTGCAGATACGCAGTATTTT. It codes for CASSEGVADTQYF. Full variable domain (remainder filled in from reference TRBV11-3 and TRBJ2-3): EAGVVQSPRYKIIEKKQPVAFWCNPISGHNTLYWYLQNLGQGPELLIRYENEEAVDDSQLPKDRFSAERLKGVDSTLKIQPAELGDSAVYLCASSEGVADTQYFGPGTRLTVL.

The rearrangement links TRBV5-4 to TRBJ2-2; TRBD1 matches 7 bases. Germline lookup yields CDR1 SGHNT and CDR2 YYREEE (reference sequence). V trimming: 5 bases; J trimming: 5 bases; junction bases outside the gene matches: 6. The CDR3 contains 14 residues. The CDR3 region is CASRPGQLTGELFF. CDR3 DNA sequence: TGTGCCAGCAGGCCGGGACAGTTAACCGGGGAGCTGTTTTTT.

V is TRBV5-1 and J is TRBJ1-2, with TRBD1 matching over 8 bases. The CDR3 extends over 14 amino acids. With 0 bases clipped from V and 7 bases from J, the junction kept 5 bases outside the gene matches. Per germline, CDR1 SGHRS and CDR2 YFSETQ. The CDR3 DNA is TGCGCCAGCAGCTTGGCGGACAGGGCTGGTGGCTACACCTTC. It is translated as CASSLADRAGGYTF.

The rearrangement links TRBV5-1 to TRBJ2-3; the D gene could be TRBD1 or TRBD2 (5 bases each). Deletions cut 4 bases from V and 2 bases from J, with 11 bases between. The germline V gene encodes CDR1 SGHRS and CDR2 YFSETQ. The CDR3 contains 14 residues. CDR3 nucleotide sequence: TGCGCCAGCAGCCCCGGGGCCACCACAGATACGCAGTATTTT. Protein product: CASSPGATTDTQYF.

This rearrangement joins TRBV5-6 to TRBJ2-1; TRBD2 matches at 9 bases. After removal of 5 bases from V and 7 bases from J, the junction contained 16 bases not matched to a gene. The length of the CDR3 is 17 residues. The germline V gene has CDR1 SGHDT and CDR2 YYEEEE. This CDR3 reads CASSPLPSSGRGNEQFF. Written as DNA, the CDR3 is TGTGCCAGCAGTCCTCTTCCGAGTAGCGGGAGAGGAAATGAGCAGTTCTTC.

This rearrangement joins TRBV15 to TRBJ2-2, with 15 bases lining up with TRBD2. Trimming took 1 base from V and 5 from J; bases not matched to a gene: 8. Per germline, CDR1 LNHNV and CDR2 YYDKDF (reference sequence). The CDR3 has 19 amino acids. The CDR3 nucleotides read TGTGCCACCAGCAGAGCCATGGGACTAGCGGGAGGACGGACCGGGGAGCTGTTTTTT. As protein: CATSRAMGLAGGRTGELFF. Filled out from reference TRBV15 and TRBJ2-2, the complete variable domain reads DAMVIQNPRYQVTQFGKPVTLSCSQTLNHNVMYWYQQKSSQAPKLLFHYYDKDFNNEADTPDNFQSRRPNTSFCFLDIRSPGLGDTAMYLCATSRAMGLAGGRTGELFFGEGSRLTVL.

CDR3 residues: CASSLTGAAGANVLTF. The DNA for the CDR3 is TGTGCCAGCAGCTTGACAGGGGCGGCCGGGGCCAACGTCCTGACTTTC. V usage is TRBV7-3 and J usage is TRBJ2-6; TRBD1 matches 8 bases. The CDR3 consists of 16 residues. With 3 bases clipped from V and 4 bases from J, the junction kept 5 bases outside the gene matches. Germline V gene data show CDR1 as SGHTA and CDR2 as FQGTGA.

The rearrangement links TRBV12-5 to TRBJ2-4; D is perhaps TRBD2 (5 bases). Germline CDR1 reads LGHNT; CDR2 reads FRNRAP. CDR3 length: 12 amino acids. With 6 bases removed from V and 15 bases from J, the gap between germline ends came to 18 bases. In DNA, the CDR3 is TGTGCTAGTGGCGAAAATCGGGATTACCTGTACTTC. It yields the protein CASGENRDYLYF.

The chain recombines TRBV30 with TRBJ2-3; D may be TRBD1 or TRBD2 (5 bases each). The CDR3 has 17 amino acids. Germline-derived CDR1 and CDR2 are GTSNPN and SVGIG (reference sequence). V lost 0 bases and J 1 base, leaving 17 bases between the germline ends. The CDR3 DNA reads TGTGCCTGGAGTGTACGCTGGGGGAACACAGGCACAGATACGCAGTATTTT. It translates to CAWSVRWGNTGTDTQYF.

The CDR3 protein is CASSRGTSFGELFF. CDR3 sequence (DNA): TGTGCCAGCAGTAGGGGAACTAGTTTCGGGGAGCTGTTTTTT. The rearrangement links TRBV7-7 to TRBJ2-2; D is possibly TRBD1 or TRBD2 (5 bases each). From germline, CDR1 is SSHAT and CDR2 FNYEAQ (reference sequence). The CDR3 sequence is 14 residues long. V was trimmed by 6 bases and J by 7 bases, leaving 15 bases between them.

V is TRBV19 and J is TRBJ2-3; D may be TRBD1 (6 bases). Germline V lookup: CDR1 LNHDA, CDR2 SQIVND (reference sequence). The CDR3 runs to 13 residues. V was shortened by 5 bases and J by 1 base, with 7 bases between the two germline ends. The CDR3 bases are TGTGCCAGTAGTGAGGGGGGCACAGATACGCAGTATTTT. This encodes CASSEGGTDTQYF.